The T cell receptor beta chain described here comes from a study of blood T cell repertoires in COVID-19. Repertoires were generated with immunoSEQ multiplex PCR, while TCRdb's copy carries only in-frame clones and drops some. Of about 100,000 clones listed, around 87% are singletons. V was cut by 0 bases and J by 3 bases, with 14 bases left in between. Germline lookup yields CDR1 LGHNA and CDR2 YNFKEQ. The CDR3 consists of 17 residues. The J gene is TRBJ1-4, the V gene TRBV4-2; D is unresolved. Sequencing was carried out using peripheral blood. The source is a woman aged 45-59 years with COVID-19, enrolled during active disease. The chain's CDR3 is CASSQDLVTIANEKLFF. In DNA, the CDR3 is TGTGCCAGCAGCCAAGATCTCGTTACGATAGCTAATGAAAAACTGTTTTTT.